This T cell receptor (beta chain) was sequenced in a study of cytomegalovirus exposure and HLA in healthy donors. Study outcomes and limitations: Reportedly, cytomegalovirus status was diagnosed with high sensitivity and specificity.

This clone was observed a single time. No antigen is known for it. In the PCR, 60 Vbeta and 13 Jbeta primers were used. Here immunoSEQ multiplex PCR was the method, and the copy in TCRdb shows in-frame clones only, minus some. This sample has about 220,000 clones, with approximately 68% found just once. CDR3 size: 15 residues. V lost 3 bases, J lost 5 bases, and 7 bases stayed unmatched. Per the germline V gene, CDR1 is MNHNS and CDR2 is SASEGT. Donors consisted of healthy bone marrow donors. Sample: PBMCs. V usage is TRBV6-1 and J usage is TRBJ2-5; 9 bases are a match to TRBD1. This sequence was found in a woman in her twenties or thirties in good health and CMV-seronegative. Here the CDR3 DNA reads TGTGCCAGCAGTGAGGGACAGGGCCTCGTGGAGACCCAGTACTTC. Its translation: CASSEGQGLVETQYF.